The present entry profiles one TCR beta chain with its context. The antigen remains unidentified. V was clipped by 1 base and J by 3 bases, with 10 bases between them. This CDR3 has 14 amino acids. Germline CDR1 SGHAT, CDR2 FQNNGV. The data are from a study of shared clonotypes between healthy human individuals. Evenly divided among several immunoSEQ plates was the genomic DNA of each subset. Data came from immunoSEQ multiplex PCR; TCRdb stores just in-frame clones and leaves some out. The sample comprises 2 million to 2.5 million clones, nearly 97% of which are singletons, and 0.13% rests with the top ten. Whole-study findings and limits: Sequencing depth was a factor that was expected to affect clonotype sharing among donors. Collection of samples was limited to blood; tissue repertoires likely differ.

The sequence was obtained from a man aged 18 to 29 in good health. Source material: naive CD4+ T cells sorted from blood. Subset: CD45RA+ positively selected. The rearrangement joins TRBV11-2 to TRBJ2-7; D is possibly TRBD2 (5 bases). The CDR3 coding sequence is TGTGCCAGCAGCTTAGGGACTGAGGGCTACGAGCAGTACTTC. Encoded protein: CASSLGTEGYEQYF.